Described below is a single T cell receptor beta chain sequence and its context. There is no known antigen for this receptor. Within one base of it there is no much larger clone, and no base qualities were kept. For this chain, trimming is 3 bases at the V end and 4 bases at the J end, and the number of junction bases without a gene match is 5. The germline V gene gives CDR1 as WSHSY and CDR2 as SAAADI. The cysteine opens and the phenylalanine closes a CDR3 of 14 amino acids. Only the CDR3 region is kept as DNA, spanning 42 bases read in frame from base 1. The protocol used for the library was the immunoSEQ multiplex PCR assay. The table was pulled from immuneACCESS by TCRdb, which kept in-frame rearrangements only. Such tables lose some clones; where checked, under half of the loss comes from unresolved V genes, and the rest has no known cause. For this sample the table gives 60,000 to 75,000 clones, of which about 91% were detected only once. The ten largest clones capture about 3% of the sample.

These data come from a study of T cells after somatic rescue of genetic block (dated by TCRdb to 2019 to 2021). The study in broad terms: What the study looked at was long-term robustness, specifically in a T-cell system that came about through somatic rescue of a genetic block in T-cell development.

The material sequenced was peripheral blood mononuclear cells (PBMCs). The chain joins TRBV10-2 to TRBJ2-5; 7 central nucleotides agree with TRBD1. This receptor was obtained from a man aged 35-49 years. The CDR3 sequence is CASSEMAGGETQYF. The DNA sequence is given as TGCGCCAGCAGTGAAATGGCAGGGGGAGAGACCCAGTACTTC.